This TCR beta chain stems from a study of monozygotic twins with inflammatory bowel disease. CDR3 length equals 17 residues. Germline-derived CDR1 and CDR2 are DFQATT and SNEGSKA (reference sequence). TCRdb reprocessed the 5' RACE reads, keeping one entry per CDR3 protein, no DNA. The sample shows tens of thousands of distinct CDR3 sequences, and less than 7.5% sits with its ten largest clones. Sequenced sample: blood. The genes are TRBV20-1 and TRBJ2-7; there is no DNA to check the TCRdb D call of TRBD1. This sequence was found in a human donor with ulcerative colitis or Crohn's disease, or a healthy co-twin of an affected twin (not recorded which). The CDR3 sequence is CSAIKYSGTGRPYEQYF.